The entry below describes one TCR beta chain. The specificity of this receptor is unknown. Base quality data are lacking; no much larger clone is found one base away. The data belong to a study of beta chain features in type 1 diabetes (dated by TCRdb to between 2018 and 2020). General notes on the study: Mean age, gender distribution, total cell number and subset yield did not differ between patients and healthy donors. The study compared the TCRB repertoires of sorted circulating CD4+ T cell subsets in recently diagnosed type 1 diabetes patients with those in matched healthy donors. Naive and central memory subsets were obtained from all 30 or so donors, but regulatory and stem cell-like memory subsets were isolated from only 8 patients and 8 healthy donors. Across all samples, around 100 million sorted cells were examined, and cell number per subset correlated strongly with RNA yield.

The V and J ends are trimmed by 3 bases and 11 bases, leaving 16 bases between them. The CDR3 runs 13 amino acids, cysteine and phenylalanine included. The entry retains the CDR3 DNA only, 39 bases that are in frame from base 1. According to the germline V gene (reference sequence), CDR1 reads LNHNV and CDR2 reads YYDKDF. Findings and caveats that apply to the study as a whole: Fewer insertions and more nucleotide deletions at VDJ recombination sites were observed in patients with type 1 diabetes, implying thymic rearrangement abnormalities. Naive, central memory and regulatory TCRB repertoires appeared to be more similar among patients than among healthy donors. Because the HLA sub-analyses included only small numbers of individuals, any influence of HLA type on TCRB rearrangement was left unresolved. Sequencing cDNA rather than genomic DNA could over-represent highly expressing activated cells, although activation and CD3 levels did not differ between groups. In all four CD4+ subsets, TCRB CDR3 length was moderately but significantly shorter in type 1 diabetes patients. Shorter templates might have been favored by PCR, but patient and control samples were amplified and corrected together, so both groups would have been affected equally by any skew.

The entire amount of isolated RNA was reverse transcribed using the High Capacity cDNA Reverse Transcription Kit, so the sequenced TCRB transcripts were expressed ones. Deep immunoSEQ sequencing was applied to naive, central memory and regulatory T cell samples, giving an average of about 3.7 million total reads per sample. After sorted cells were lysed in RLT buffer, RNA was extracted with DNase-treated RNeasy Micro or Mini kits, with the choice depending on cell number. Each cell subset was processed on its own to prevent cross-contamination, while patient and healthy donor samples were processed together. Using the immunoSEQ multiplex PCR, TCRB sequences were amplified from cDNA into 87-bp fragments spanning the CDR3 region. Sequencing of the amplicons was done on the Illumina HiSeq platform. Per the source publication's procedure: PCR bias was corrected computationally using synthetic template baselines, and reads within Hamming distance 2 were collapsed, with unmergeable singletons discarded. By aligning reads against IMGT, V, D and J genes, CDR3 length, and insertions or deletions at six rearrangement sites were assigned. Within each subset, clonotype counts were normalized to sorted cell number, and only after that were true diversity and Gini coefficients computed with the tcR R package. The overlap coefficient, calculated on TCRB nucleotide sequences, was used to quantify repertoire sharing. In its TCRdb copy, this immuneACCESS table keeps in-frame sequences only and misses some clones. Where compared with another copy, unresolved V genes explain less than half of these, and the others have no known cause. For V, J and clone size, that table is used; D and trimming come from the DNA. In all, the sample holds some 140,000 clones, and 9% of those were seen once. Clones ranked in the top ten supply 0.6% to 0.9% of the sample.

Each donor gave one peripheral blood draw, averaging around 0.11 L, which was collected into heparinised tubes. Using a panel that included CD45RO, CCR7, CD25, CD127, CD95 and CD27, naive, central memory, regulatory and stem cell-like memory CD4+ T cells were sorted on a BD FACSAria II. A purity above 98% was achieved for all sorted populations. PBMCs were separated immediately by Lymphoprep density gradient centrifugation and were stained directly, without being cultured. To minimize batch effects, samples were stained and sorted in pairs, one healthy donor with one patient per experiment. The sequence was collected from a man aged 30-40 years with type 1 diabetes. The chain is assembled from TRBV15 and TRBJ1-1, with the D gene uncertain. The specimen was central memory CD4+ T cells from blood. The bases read TGTGCCACCAGCAGTCCCAACCAGGCCCAGGCTTTCTTT. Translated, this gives CATSSPNQAQAFF. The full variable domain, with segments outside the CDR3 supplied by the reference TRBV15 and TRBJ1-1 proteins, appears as DAMVIQNPRYQVTQFGKPVTLSCSQTLNHNVMYWYQQKSSQAPKLLFHYYDKDFNNEADTPDNFQSRRPNTSFCFLDIRSPGLGDTAMYLCATSSPNQAQAFFGQGTRLTVV.